A selection of T cell receptor beta chains follows, all from one sample in a study of blood T cell repertoires in COVID-19. Profiled with immunoSEQ multiplex PCR; TCRdb holds only in-frame clones, not every one. The sample carries roughly 120,000 clones, around 84% recorded once. Sequences were obtained from peripheral blood. The receptors here all came from a man in his forties with acute or convalescent COVID-19. Each CDR3 is given with its conserved first and last residue. The order of the fields is clone size, D gene, J gene, V gene, CDR3 protein. The D gene is left open where the match is weak. Clone size is stated in some rows and not others, as once, few, many or a class when expanded.

.,.,TRBJ2-7,TRBV10-1,CASSEGQGLSYEQYF
.,TRBD2,TRBJ2-1,TRBV9,CASSVGTSGGTYNEQFF
.,TRBD2,TRBJ2-3,TRBV7-8,CASSLVRASGSTDTQYF
.,.,TRBJ1-1,TRBV7-9,CASSLDADLNTEAFF
.,TRBD1,TRBJ1-3,TRBV12-3/TRBV12-4,CASSFNRGNTIYF
.,TRBD1,TRBJ1-6,TRBV25-1,CASSESRTGGLSPLHF
.,.,TRBJ2-7,TRBV5-4,CASSSRRGSYEQYF
.,.,TRBJ1-3,TRBV6-6,CASSYAGAGNTIYF
.,.,TRBJ2-3,TRBV7-3,CASSQNGLSTDTQYF
.,.,TRBJ1-2,TRBV12-3/TRBV12-4,CASRPTGDYGYTF
.,.,TRBJ2-3,TRBV6-5,CASSISASTDTQYF
.,.,TRBJ2-5,TRBV21-1,CASSVITGTPKTQYF
few,.,TRBJ2-3,TRBV7-9,CASSLARLDLPDTQYF
.,TRBD1,TRBJ2-7,TRBV6-1,CASSEEKWDRQYF
.,TRBD2,TRBJ2-1,TRBV18,CASSPNIRGGSGNEQFF
.,TRBD1,TRBJ1-1,TRBV10-3,CAISEPTGKKGEAFF
.,.,TRBJ1-1,TRBV29-1,CSVEDGSGLTEAFF
few,.,TRBJ1-2,TRBV29-1,CSVGRAGDPEKGYTF
.,TRBD1,TRBJ2-5,TRBV10-3,CAISVDPGQGFETQYF
.,.,TRBJ2-5,TRBV7-3,CASSWSGGETQYF
.,TRBD2,TRBJ2-7,TRBV4-1,CASSHISGGDSYEQYF
.,.,TRBJ1-2,TRBV4-3,CASSQEFSTGTYGYTF